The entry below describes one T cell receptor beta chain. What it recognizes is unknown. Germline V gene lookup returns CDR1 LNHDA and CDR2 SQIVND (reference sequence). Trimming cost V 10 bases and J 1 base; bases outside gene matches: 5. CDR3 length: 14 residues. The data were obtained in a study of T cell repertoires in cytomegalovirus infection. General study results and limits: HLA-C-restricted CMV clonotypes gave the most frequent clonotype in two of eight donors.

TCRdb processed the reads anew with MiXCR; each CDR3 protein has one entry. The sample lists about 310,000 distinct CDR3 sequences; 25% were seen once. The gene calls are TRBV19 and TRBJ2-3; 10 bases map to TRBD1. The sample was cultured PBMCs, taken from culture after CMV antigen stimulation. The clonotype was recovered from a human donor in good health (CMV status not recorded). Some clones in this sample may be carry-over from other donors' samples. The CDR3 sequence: CATSDRGGTDTQYF. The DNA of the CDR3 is TGTGCCACCTCGGACAGGGGGGGCACAGATACGCAGTATTTT.